This T cell receptor beta chain was recovered during a study of blood T cells in healthy people across ages. Comment on this clonotype: Antigen unknown.

Through a sample-barcoded 5' primer and a J-beta primer mix, a second PCR was run for roughly 7 to 11 cycles. TCRdb ran MiXCR on the 5' RACE reads and lists one entry per CDR3 protein. This table holds around 970,000 distinct CDR3 sequences, roughly 51% found once. Overall study results and limits: Naive CD4+ cells and diversity were both higher in long-lived donors than in aged donors.

The sequenced material came from blood. The receptor was isolated from a woman aged 60-75 years in good health.

The CDR3 DNA sequence: TGTGCCAGCACCCTAGCGGACCAAGAGACCCAGTACTTC. Its translation: CASTLADQETQYF. This chain uses TRBV28 with TRBJ2-5, with 7 bases matching TRBD2. The germline CDR1 and CDR2 sequences are MDHEN and SYDVKM. The CDR3 consists of 13 residues. After removal of 7 bases from V and 0 bases from J, the junction contained 2 bases not matched to a gene.